What follows describes a single T cell receptor (beta chain). These data originate in a study of blood T cell repertoires in COVID-19. Whole-study context: Italy, Spain and the United States were the sources of the convalescent and acute COVID-19 samples. T cells, B-cell-depleted T cells, or PBMCs provided the cDNA or gDNA that served as material.

The data were produced by immunoSEQ multiplex PCR, yet TCRdb's version contains in-frame clones alone and is incomplete. The sample has some 80,000 clones; around 90% are singletons. The CDR3 length is 13 residues. In germline, CDR1 is ENHRY, CDR2 SYGVKD. V lost 1 base and J lost 3, with 6 bases in between. The source material was peripheral blood. The V call is TRBV10-3, the J call TRBJ2-5; no firm D call. The TCR was taken from a woman in her fifties or sixties with active or convalescent COVID-19. CDR3 bases: TGTGCCATCAGTGAGTGGAGAAAAGAGACCCAGTACTTC. Amino acid sequence: CAISEWRKETQYF.